Below are 14 T cell receptor beta chains sequenced from a single sample in a study of cytomegalovirus exposure and HLA in healthy donors. Primers included in the PCR were 60 Vbeta and 13 Jbeta primers. Libraries were prepared by immunoSEQ multiplex PCR; TCRdb keeps only in-frame clonotypes and omits some of them. The sample lists about 210,000 clones, about four fifths occurring once. The source material was PBMCs. Receptor source: a woman aged 45-65 years in good health and CMV-seropositive.

The genes are TRBV19 and TRBJ1-2, with TRBD1 identical over 10 bases. The CDR3 extends over 13 amino acids. Germline CDR1 and CDR2: LNHDA and SQIVND (reference sequence). V dropped 8 bases and J dropped 8; count of bases not matched to a gene: 8. The CDR3 loop reads CASDPGQGKGYTF. The DNA for the CDR3 is TGTGCCAGTGACCCGGGACAGGGGAAAGGCTACACCTTC.

V usage is TRBV27 and J usage is TRBJ2-4; D perhaps matches TRBD2 (6 bases). V was clipped by 5 bases and J by 1 base, with 12 bases between them. CDR3 length: 15 residues. CDR1 and CDR2 from the germline V gene are MNHEY and SMNVEV (reference sequence). CDR3 nucleotides: TGTGCCAGCAGTGCATTCCGGGGGGCCAAAAACATTCAGTACTTC. Protein product: CASSAFRGAKNIQYF.

The chain couples TRBV18 to TRBJ1-3, with a tentative D call TRBD1 (5 bases). This CDR3 region has 16 residues. Germline V gives CDR1 KGHSH, CDR2 LQKENI. V lost 2 bases and J lost 2, with 13 bases in between. The CDR3, as DNA: TGTGCCAGCTCACCAACGGCAGGGAACGCTGGAAACACCATATATTTT. It encodes CASSPTAGNAGNTIYF.

This CDR3 reads CASSLGLVKTYEQYF. The CDR3 DNA is TGTGCCAGCAGCTTGGGACTAGTTAAAACCTACGAGCAGTACTTC. The chain combines TRBV5-4 with TRBJ2-7; the D gene is possibly TRBD2 (6 bases). V gave up 0 bases and J gave up 2 bases, with 12 bases separating them. Germline loops: CDR1 SGHNT, CDR2 YYREEE (reference sequence). This CDR3 region has 15 residues.

The chain carries TRBV5-5 and TRBJ2-1; D possibly corresponds to TRBD1 (6 bases). V was pared by 6 bases and J by 6 bases, with 16 bases between. This CDR3 is built from 14 residues. Germline CDR1 reads SGHKS; CDR2 reads YYEKEE (reference sequence). This chain's CDR3 is CASTVSDSGNEQFF. The CDR3 nucleotides are TGTGCCAGCACGGTCTCGGACAGCGGCAATGAGCAGTTCTTC.

A word on this clone: In the same sample, other DNA sequences code for this CDR3. The chain links TRBV4-1 to TRBJ1-2; perhaps TRBD1 as D (5 bases). This CDR3 has 13 amino acids. Deletions cut 3 bases from V and 2 bases from J, with 7 bases between. Germline values: CDR1 MGHRA, CDR2 YSYEKL. This CDR3 is CASSHPGNYGYTF. The CDR3, as DNA: TGCGCCAGCAGCCACCCAGGGAACTATGGCTACACCTTC.

The gene calls are TRBV28 and TRBJ1-6, with 7 nucleotides matching TRBD1. V dropped 6 bases and J dropped 4; count of bases not matched to a gene: 3. The V gene's germline CDR1 is MDHEN and CDR2 SYDVKM. The CDR3 extends over 14 amino acids. In nucleotides, the CDR3 is TGTGCCAGCAGGCCACAGGGGTATAATTCACCCCTCCACTTT. The encoded protein is CASRPQGYNSPLHF.

CDR3 sequence reads: CASSPVGDSVRNGYTF. The CDR3 DNA sequence: TGTGCCAGCAGCCCGGTCGGGGACTCGGTACGTAATGGCTACACCTTC. The J gene is TRBJ1-2, the V gene TRBV5-6; D is possibly TRBD1 (5 bases). CDR3 length: 16 residues. V was shortened by 4 bases and J by 6 bases, with 22 bases between the two germline ends. The germline CDR1 and CDR2 sequences are SGHDT and YYEEEE. The full variable domain, in which reference TRBV5-6 and TRBJ1-2 provide the parts outside the CDR3, is DAGVTQSPTHLIKTRGQQVTLRCSPKSGHDTVSWYQQALGQGPQFIFQYYEEEERQRGNFPDRFSGHQFPNYSSELNVNALLLGDSALYLCASSPVGDSVRNGYTFGSGTRLTVV.

V is TRBV4-3 and J is TRBJ2-5, with D tentatively TRBD1 (5 bases). Germline V gene lookup returns CDR1 LGHNA and CDR2 YSLEER. Between the trimmed V and J ends, which lost 1 base and 2 bases, there was a span of 17 bases. The CDR3 consists of 17 residues. The CDR3 is CASSQARGLDSQETQYF. The CDR3 DNA follows: TGCGCCAGCAGCCAAGCAAGAGGCCTCGACAGTCAAGAGACCCAGTACTTC.

The chain uses TRBV10-1 and TRBJ2-7; D gene uncertain. Per germline, CDR1 WNHNN and CDR2 SYGVQD (reference sequence). V lost 0 bases and J 3 bases, leaving 6 bases between the germline ends. The CDR3 extends over 13 amino acids. The CDR3 reads CASSESPVYEQYF. DNA for the CDR3: TGCGCCAGCAGTGAGTCCCCGGTCTACGAGCAGTACTTC.

CDR3 nucleotide sequence: TGCAGCGTTGTAGGGACAGGGGACGGCTCTGGAAACACCATATATTTT. Residues: CSVVGTGDGSGNTIYF. This sequence joins TRBV29-1 and TRBJ1-3; 10 bases agree with TRBD1. The CDR3 runs to 16 residues. CDR1 and CDR2 from the germline V gene are SQVTM and ANQGSEA. V was clipped by 4 bases and J by 0 bases; unmatched bases: 6.

The chain couples TRBV6-6 to TRBJ2-3; TRBD2 aligns across 12 bases. V trimming: 6 bases; J trimming: 2 bases; junction bases outside the gene matches: 3. This CDR3 has 15 amino acids. In germline, CDR1 is MNHNY, CDR2 SVGAGI (reference sequence). This chain's CDR3 is CASSGTSGPTDTQYF. The CDR3 region has the DNA TGTGCCAGCAGCGGGACTAGCGGGCCCACAGATACGCAGTATTTT.

The genes are TRBV6-4 and TRBJ1-2, with a tentative D call TRBD1 (6 bases). Trimming removed 6 bases at V and 5 bases at J, with 16 bases between. This CDR3 has 14 residues. CDR1 is MRHNA and CDR2 is SNTAGT in the germline V gene. CDR3 protein: CASSPGMTGYGYTF. The CDR3 nucleotides read TGTGCCAGCAGCCCGGGAATGACAGGTTATGGCTACACCTTC.

The chain employs TRBV5-4 and TRBJ2-3; 8 bases agree with TRBD2. J lost 1 base, V lost 4 bases, and 8 bases had no gene match. The germline CDR1 and CDR2 sequences are SGHNT and YYREEE (reference sequence). The CDR3 sequence is 16 residues long. In DNA form, the CDR3 reads TGTGCCAGCAGCCCGATGCGGGGGGACCGCACAGATACGCAGTATTTT. It specifies CASSPMRGDRTDTQYF.